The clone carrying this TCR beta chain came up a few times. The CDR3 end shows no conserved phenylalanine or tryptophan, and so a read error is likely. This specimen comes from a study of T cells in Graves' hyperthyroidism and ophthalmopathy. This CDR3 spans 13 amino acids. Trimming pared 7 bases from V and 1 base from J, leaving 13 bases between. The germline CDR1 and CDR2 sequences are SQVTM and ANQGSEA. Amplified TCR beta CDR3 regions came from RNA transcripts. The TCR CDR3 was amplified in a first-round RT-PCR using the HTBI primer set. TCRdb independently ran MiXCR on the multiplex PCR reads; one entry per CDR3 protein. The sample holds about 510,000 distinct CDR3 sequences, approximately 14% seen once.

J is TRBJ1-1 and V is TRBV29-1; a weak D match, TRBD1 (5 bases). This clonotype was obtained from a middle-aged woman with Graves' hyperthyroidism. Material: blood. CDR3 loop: CSAAGNANTEAFL. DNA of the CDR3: TGCAGCGCGGCAGGGAACGCGAACACTGAAGCTTTCCTT.